The text below deals with one T cell receptor beta chain. This clonotype was seen more than once but under ten times. Its antigen is still unknown. A much larger clone lies one base from this, so it may be a read error. The data are from a study of T cells in Graves' hyperthyroidism and ophthalmopathy (dated by TCRdb to between 2018 and 2021). Broadly, across the study: Peripheral blood was collected at initial diagnosis, before any treatment. The 75 to 100 discovery patients were divided at random into training and test sets in a 7:3 ratio. The study also compared thyroid tissue and blood T-cell repertoires from five or six Graves' hyperthyroidism patients. TCR Vbeta CDR3 sequencing of roughly 140 peripheral blood samples (over 40 ophthalmopathy, 75 to 85 hyperthyroidism and about 17 progressor patients) is reported in the paper. A discovery cohort of approximately 97 patients, roughly 40 with Graves' ophthalmopathy and over 55 with stable Graves' hyperthyroidism, was used to find distinguishing TCR V-J signatures. Whether ophthalmopathy could be predicted prospectively was tested in an independent validation cohort made up of about 18 hyperthyroidism patients plus 17 patients who later progressed to ophthalmopathy. After sampling, hyperthyroidism patients received methimazole starting at 30 mg daily, and ophthalmopathy patients received high-dose intravenous methylprednisolone.

Stable Graves' hyperthyroidism was defined as no progression to ophthalmopathy during 18 months of follow-up. Hyperthyroidism patients were aged 18 to 65 years and newly diagnosed, with disease duration of less than 2 months. Patients with uncontrolled infections, other autoimmune diseases, pregnancy or lactation were excluded. Clinical symptoms, serum thyroxine and TRAb, thyroid ultrasound, and orbital computed tomography formed the basis for the diagnoses. Ficoll-Paque density gradient centrifugation was used to isolate PBMCs from 10 ml of fresh peripheral blood. Total RNA was extracted using Trizol reagent, and RNA quality was assessed on an Agilent 2100 Bioanalyzer. From cysteine to phenylalanine, the CDR3 is 16 amino acids long. This entry keeps only the CDR3 DNA: 48 bases, framed from base 1. Taken from the germline V gene, the CDR1 and CDR2 loops are SNHLY and FYNNEI. Paper-wide results and their limitations: No statistical method was used to fix the sample size in advance, and group allocation was not hidden from the investigators. Most expanded thyroid clonotypes (frequency above 0.001) were also detected in blood, a finding suggesting that blood repertoires may reflect thyroid immune responses. A model built on a 13 V-J signature distinguished ophthalmopathy from stable hyperthyroidism, reaching around 88% sensitivity and around 81% specificity in cross-validation and 80%/75% in testing. In validation, progression to ophthalmopathy was predicted by the model with 70% to 71% sensitivity and 72.22% specificity, a median of about 6.4 months before onset.

Amplification of TCR beta CDR3 regions was carried out from RNA transcripts. A first-round RT-PCR of the TCR CDR3 used the HTBI primer set with the Qiagen OneStep RT-PCR kit. Libraries were constructed in a second round of multiplex PCR, after which size selection and purification were carried out. Paired-end sequencing of the libraries was performed with 100 bp reads on an Illumina HiSeq2000. In the original analysis: Raw data were processed with SOAPnuke, discarding reads with adapters, uncalled bases, mean Phred below 15, or no exact constant-primer or identifier match. COPE v1.2.5 was used to merge high-quality paired reads, and clonotypes were defined as unique nucleotide sequences. MiTCR v1.1 was used to align the clonotypes against IMGT TRBV, TRBD and TRBJ reference segments. Analysis was restricted to V-J combinations with a frequency above 0.0001, which covered 99% to 99.2% of repertoires. A TCS score was defined as the ratio of F50 (clonal expansion) to E x V (chaos), with BLOSUM62-based TCRdist applied between CDR3 peptides within each V-J. Welch's t-statistics and random forest reduced approximately 520 V-J features to 10 to 15, which were used in a naive Bayes classifier (R e1071). In TCRdb, the public reads were trimmed at Q25 with fastp and aligned with MiXCR, with productive beta chains retained. Rows with a matching CDR3 protein are joined into one entry that keeps the most common DNA and genes. V and J calls and clone size were set by TCRdb, not the authors. The sample table contains about 360,000 distinct CDR3 sequences; only one count was recorded for around 14% of them. Around a tenth of the sample lies in the top ten.

Sequencing was carried out using blood. The receptor was derived from a young woman with Graves' hyperthyroidism. Recombination connected TRBV2 to TRBJ2-4, and TRBD1 matches 8 of the central bases. The CDR3 amino acid sequence is: CGSSDDRGVQRDIQYF. The DNA is as follows: TGTGGCAGCAGTGACGACAGGGGCGTACAGAGGGACATTCAGTACTTC.